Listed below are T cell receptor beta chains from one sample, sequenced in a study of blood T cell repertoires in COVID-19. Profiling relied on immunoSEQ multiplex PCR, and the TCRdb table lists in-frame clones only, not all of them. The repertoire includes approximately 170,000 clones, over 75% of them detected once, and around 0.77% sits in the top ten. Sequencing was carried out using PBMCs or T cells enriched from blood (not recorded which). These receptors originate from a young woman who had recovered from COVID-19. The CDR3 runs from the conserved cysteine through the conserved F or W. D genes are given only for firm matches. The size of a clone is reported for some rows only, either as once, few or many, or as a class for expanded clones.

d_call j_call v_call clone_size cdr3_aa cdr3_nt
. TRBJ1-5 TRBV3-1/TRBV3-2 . CASSQEPGRGQPQHF TGTGCCAGCAGCCAAGAGCCCGGTCGGGGTCAGCCCCAGCATTTT
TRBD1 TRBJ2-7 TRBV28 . CASSSPGQGLPWPFEQYF TGTGCCAGCAGTTCCCCGGGACAGGGCCTCCCCTGGCCTTTCGAGCAGTACTTC
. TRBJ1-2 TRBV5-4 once CASSPGGNRDYGYTF TGTGCCAGCAGCCCGGGGGGCAACAGGGACTATGGCTACACCTTC
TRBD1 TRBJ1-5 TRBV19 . CASSTIRTGADNQPQHF TGTGCCAGTAGTACTATCCGTACAGGGGCCGACAATCAGCCCCAGCATTTT
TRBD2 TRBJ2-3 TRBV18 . CASSPGGRLGDTQYF TGTGCCAGCTCACCAGGCGGGAGACTGGGAGATACGCAGTATTTT
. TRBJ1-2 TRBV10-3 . CAISETDRREGYTF TGTGCCATCAGTGAGACAGATAGGCGAGAAGGCTACACCTTC
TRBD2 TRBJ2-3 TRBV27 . CASSSPSTSGGGDTQYF TGTGCCAGCAGTTCCCCATCGACTAGCGGGGGAGGAGATACGCAGTATTTT
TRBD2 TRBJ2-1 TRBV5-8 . CASSLRTSGHNEQFF TGTGCCAGCAGCTTACGGACTAGCGGTCACAATGAGCAGTTCTTC
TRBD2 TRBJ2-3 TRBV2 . CASSEGLAGTDTQYF TGTGCCAGCAGTGAAGGACTAGCGGGCACAGATACGCAGTATTTT
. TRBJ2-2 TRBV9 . CASSVGTPYTGELFF TGTGCCAGCAGCGTGGGGACACCTTACACCGGGGAGCTGTTTTTT
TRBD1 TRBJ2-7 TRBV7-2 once CASSTGTAAYEQYF TGTGCCAGCAGTACCGGGACAGCAGCTTACGAGCAGTACTTC
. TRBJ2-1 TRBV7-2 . CASSLRLGLTANEQFF TGTGCCAGCAGCTTAAGGTTGGGACTCACGGCCAATGAGCAGTTCTTC
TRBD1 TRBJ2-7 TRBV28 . CASSPAGQGALWYEQYF TGTGCCAGCAGCCCCGCGGGACAGGGGGCATTGTGGTACGAGCAGTACTTC
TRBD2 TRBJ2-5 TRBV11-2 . CASSLGDRTSGQETQYF TGTGCCAGCAGCTTAGGGGACCGGACTAGCGGACAAGAGACCCAGTACTTC
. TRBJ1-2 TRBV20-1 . CSAPRAGGYTF TGCAGTGCTCCCCGGGCGGGTGGCTACACCTTC
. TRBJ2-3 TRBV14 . CASSQAPQLWTDTQYF TGTGCCAGCAGCCAAGCGCCACAGTTGTGGACAGATACGCAGTATTTT
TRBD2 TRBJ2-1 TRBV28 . CASNARGGAGLAPYNEQFF TGTGCCAGCAACGCGAGAGGGGGCGCGGGACTAGCGCCTTACAATGAGCAGTTCTTC
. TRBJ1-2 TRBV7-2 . CASSPDRGWSGYTF TGTGCCAGCAGCCCAGATCGGGGTTGGAGTGGCTACACCTTC
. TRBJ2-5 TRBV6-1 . CASSESIGVWETQYF TGTGCCAGCAGTGAATCAATCGGGGTGTGGGAGACCCAGTACTTC
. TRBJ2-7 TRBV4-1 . CASSQLPGLVSYEQYF TGCGCCAGCAGCCAGCTTCCGGGACTCGTCTCCTACGAGCAGTACTTC
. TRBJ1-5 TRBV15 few CATSPMGGGEPQHF TGTGCCACCAGCCCTATGGGAGGGGGAGAGCCCCAGCATTTT
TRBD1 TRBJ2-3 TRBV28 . CASSLSQAVGTGSVDTQYF TGTGCCAGCAGTTTAAGTCAGGCTGTGGGGACAGGTTCCGTAGATACGCAGTATTTT
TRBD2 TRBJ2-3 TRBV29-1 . CSVVGLAGGTDTQYF TGCAGCGTTGTAGGGCTAGCGGGAGGCACAGATACGCAGTATTTT
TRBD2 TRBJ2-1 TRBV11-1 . CASSLNAGGENEQFF TGTGCCAGCAGCTTAAACGCGGGAGGGGAGAATGAGCAGTTCTTC
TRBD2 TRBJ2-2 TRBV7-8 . CASSPYRLAGGKHTGELFF TGTGCCAGCAGCCCCTATCGTCTAGCGGGAGGTAAACACACCGGGGAGCTGTTTTTT
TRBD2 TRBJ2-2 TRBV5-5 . CASSLREAGTGELFF TGTGCCAGCAGCCTGCGGGAGGCTGGCACCGGGGAGCTGTTTTTT
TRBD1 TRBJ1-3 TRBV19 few CASSIRGTGKNTIYF TGTGCCAGTAGTATCCGCGGGACAGGAAAAAACACCATATATTTT
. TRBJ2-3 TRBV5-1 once CASSFGPVRGDSDTQYF TGCGCCAGCAGCTTTGGCCCGGTCAGGGGGGATTCAGATACGCAGTATTTT
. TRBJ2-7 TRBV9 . CASSVAPGYEQYF TGTGCCAGCAGCGTAGCTCCGGGGTACGAGCAGTACTTC
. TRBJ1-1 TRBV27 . CASSPSANTEAFF TGTGCCAGCAGTCCCAGCGCGAACACTGAAGCTTTCTTT